Listed below are T cell receptor beta chains from one sample, sequenced in a study of CD8 T cells in Susac syndrome. TCRdb fed the immunoSEQ multiplex PCR reads into MiXCR, producing one record per CDR3 protein. Among approximately 200,000 distinct CDR3 sequences listed, approximately 94% were seen once. Sequencing input: CD4+ T cells from PBMCs. Receptors were obtained from a human donor with multiple sclerosis. Both conserved end residues are part of each CDR3. The D gene is left open where the match is weak. Clone size appears in some rows only: once, few, many, or a class for an expanded clone.

J gene: TRBJ2-3; D gene: NA; V gene: TRBV9; clone size: NA; CDR3 protein: CASSVYADTQYF; CDR3 DNA: TGTGCCAGCAGCGTCTATGCAGATACGCAGTATTTT
J gene: TRBJ2-7; D gene: TRBD1; V gene: TRBV29-1; clone size: NA; CDR3 protein: CSVKGQAAYEQYF; CDR3 DNA: TGCAGCGTCAAGGGACAGGCGGCCTACGAGCAGTACTTC
J gene: TRBJ1-5; D gene: NA; V gene: TRBV15; clone size: NA; CDR3 protein: CATSRDGSNNQPQHF; CDR3 DNA: TGTGCCACCAGCAGAGACGGCAGCAACAATCAGCCCCAGCATTTT
J gene: TRBJ2-1; D gene: NA; V gene: TRBV15; clone size: NA; CDR3 protein: CATSSQIAENEQFF; CDR3 DNA: TGTGCCACCAGCTCCCAGATCGCGGAAAATGAGCAGTTCTTC
J gene: TRBJ2-1; D gene: NA; V gene: TRBV7-8; clone size: NA; CDR3 protein: CASSSQGSSYNEQFF; CDR3 DNA: TGTGCCAGCAGCTCACAGGGATCCTCCTACAATGAGCAGTTCTTC
J gene: TRBJ2-3; D gene: NA; V gene: TRBV12-3/TRBV12-4; clone size: NA; CDR3 protein: CASSPTVAELGADTQYF; CDR3 DNA: TGTGCCAGCAGTCCCACGGTAGCGGAGTTGGGCGCAGATACGCAGTATTTT
J gene: TRBJ2-1; D gene: NA; V gene: TRBV20-1; clone size: NA; CDR3 protein: CSARDKRRWGNEQFF; CDR3 DNA: TGCAGTGCTAGAGATAAGCGGAGGTGGGGCAATGAGCAGTTCTTC
J gene: TRBJ1-1; D gene: NA; V gene: TRBV12-3/TRBV12-4; clone size: NA; CDR3 protein: CASTEGNTEAFF; CDR3 DNA: TGTGCCAGCACCGAGGGGAACACTGAAGCTTTCTTT
J gene: TRBJ2-5; D gene: TRBD2; V gene: TRBV24-1; clone size: NA; CDR3 protein: CATSGGAVETQYF; CDR3 DNA: TGTGCCACCAGCGGGGGGGCTGTGGAGACCCAGTACTTC
J gene: TRBJ1-3; D gene: NA; V gene: TRBV20-1; clone size: NA; CDR3 protein: CSARSALALSGNTIYF; CDR3 DNA: TGCAGTGCTAGATCAGCGTTGGCATTGTCTGGAAACACCATATATTTT
J gene: TRBJ2-5; D gene: TRBD1; V gene: TRBV6-2/TRBV6-3; clone size: NA; CDR3 protein: CASRYDRGAAETQYF; CDR3 DNA: TGTGCCAGCCGTTATGACAGGGGAGCGGCAGAGACCCAGTACTTC
J gene: TRBJ1-1; D gene: TRBD1; V gene: TRBV4-2; clone size: NA; CDR3 protein: CASSLGQQLNTEAFF; CDR3 DNA: TGTGCCAGCAGCCTGGGACAGCAACTGAACACTGAAGCTTTCTTT
J gene: TRBJ2-7; D gene: TRBD1; V gene: TRBV29-1; clone size: once; CDR3 protein: CSVIQGTNEQYF; CDR3 DNA: TGCAGCGTTATACAGGGGACCAACGAGCAGTACTTC
J gene: TRBJ1-2; D gene: NA; V gene: TRBV29-1; clone size: NA; CDR3 protein: CSGADSTSYGYTF; CDR3 DNA: TGCAGCGGCGCGGACAGCACCTCATATGGCTACACCTTC
J gene: TRBJ2-3; D gene: NA; V gene: TRBV28; clone size: NA; CDR3 protein: CASSLSRTFHTQYF; CDR3 DNA: TGTGCCAGCAGTTTATCTAGGACCTTCCATACGCAGTATTTT
J gene: TRBJ2-1; D gene: TRBD2; V gene: TRBV12-3/TRBV12-4; clone size: NA; CDR3 protein: CASSLGTSRSYNEQFF; CDR3 DNA: TGTGCCAGCAGTTTGGGGACTAGCCGTTCCTACAATGAGCAGTTCTTC
J gene: TRBJ2-3; D gene: NA; V gene: TRBV20-1; clone size: NA; CDR3 protein: CSANNRAPNTDTQYF; CDR3 DNA: TGCAGTGCTAACAACAGGGCACCTAACACAGATACGCAGTATTTT
J gene: TRBJ1-1; D gene: NA; V gene: TRBV27; clone size: NA; CDR3 protein: CASSQSEGSEAFF; CDR3 DNA: TGTGCCAGCAGTCAGAGTGAGGGGTCTGAAGCTTTCTTT
J gene: TRBJ2-3; D gene: NA; V gene: TRBV30; clone size: NA; CDR3 protein: CAWRNTGSSTDTQYF; CDR3 DNA: TGTGCCTGGAGAAATACAGGTTCTAGCACAGATACGCAGTATTTT
J gene: TRBJ2-7; D gene: NA; V gene: TRBV12-3/TRBV12-4; clone size: once; CDR3 protein: CASSSGFPSEQYF; CDR3 DNA: TGTGCCAGCAGTTCAGGGTTCCCGAGCGAGCAGTACTTC
J gene: TRBJ1-1; D gene: NA; V gene: TRBV3-1; clone size: NA; CDR3 protein: CASSQNPQGTPRAFF; CDR3 DNA: TGTGCCAGCAGCCAGAACCCACAGGGAACCCCAAGAGCTTTCTTT
J gene: TRBJ1-5; D gene: NA; V gene: TRBV12-3/TRBV12-4; clone size: NA; CDR3 protein: CASSLARRPQHF; CDR3 DNA: TGTGCCAGCAGTTTAGCCCGGAGGCCCCAGCATTTT